These T cell receptor beta chains were read from a single sample in a study of shared T cell receptors in the human thymus. Using immunoSEQ multiplex PCR, the repertoire was profiled, and TCRdb retains in-frame clones only, with some absent. The sample consists of approximately 580,000 clones, roughly 74% of them appearing once. The sample also formed part of further work on human thymus T cells.

The source material was thymocytes. Receptors were obtained from a boy under three years old with a congenital heart defect. Each CDR3 is given with its conserved first and last residue. The order of the fields is clone size, V gene, CDR3 length, D gene, J gene, CDR3 DNA, CDR3 protein. A D gene is named only where the DNA matches it firmly. Not all rows give a size; the values are once, few, many and, for expanded clones, a class.

.,TRBV29-1,14,TRBD1,TRBJ2-7,TGCAGCGTTGAAGAACAGGGGGCAAAGTACGAGCAGTACTTC,CSVEEQGAKYEQYF
.,TRBV11-1,12,.,TRBJ2-7,TGTGCCAGCAGTGCTATCGGGTCTGAGCAGTACTTC,CASSAIGSEQYF
.,TRBV19,15,TRBD2,TRBJ2-5,TGTGCCAGTAGTATACGACTAGCGCAGAGGGAGACCCAGTACTTC,CASSIRLAQRETQYF
.,TRBV7-7,16,.,TRBJ2-1,TGTGCCAGCAGCTCCACTAGTTCGGGTATCGGTGTTGAGCAGTTCTTC,CASSSTSSGIGVEQFF
.,TRBV5-4,15,TRBD2,TRBJ2-7,TGTGCCAGCAGCTTGCCTAGCGGGAGGAGAGACGAGCAGTACTTC,CASSLPSGRRDEQYF
.,TRBV15,19,TRBD1,TRBJ1-4,TGTGCCACCAGCAGAAATACCGGGACAGGGGGCCTTAGGGATGAAAAACTGTTTTTT,CATSRNTGTGGLRDEKLFF
.,TRBV4-3,18,TRBD1,TRBJ1-2,TGCGCCAGCAGCCAAGACACGACAGGGGCGGCTTCTAACTATGGCTACACCTTC,CASSQDTTGAASNYGYTF
.,TRBV5-4,17,.,TRBJ1-2,TGTGCCAGCAGCTTGGGCCACGGGGGGGGAATAGGGGAAGGCTACACCTTC,CASSLGHGGGIGEGYTF
.,TRBV6-4,12,.,TRBJ2-2,TGTGCCAGCACCGATGGGCACCGGGAGCTGTTTTTT,CASTDGHRELFF
.,TRBV28,20,TRBD2,TRBJ2-7,TGTGCCAGCAGTCCCTCGCACCCGGGACTAGCGATTACAGATCTAGTCGAGCAGTACTTC,CASSPSHPGLAITDLVEQYF
few,TRBV7-9,17,.,TRBJ2-3,TGTGCCAGCAGCTTAGAGCGGGCGGCAGGGTGTACAGATACGCAGTATTTT,CASSLERAAGCTDTQYF
.,TRBV6-1,16,.,TRBJ1-1,TGTGCCAGCAGTGCATCGTCAGGGGAAGGTAGCACTGAAGCTTTCTTT,CASSASSGEGSTEAFF
.,TRBV27,15,.,TRBJ2-7,TGTGCCAGCAGCCTCTCCGGGACTTCTTCCTACGAGCAGTACTTC,CASSLSGTSSYEQYF
.,TRBV21-1,12,.,TRBJ2-5,TGTGCCAGCACGTCCAGCCAAGAGACCCAGTACTTC,CASTSSQETQYF
.,TRBV30,15,.,TRBJ2-3,TGTGCCTGGAGTGAGGAGTATTCCAACACAGATACGCAGTATTTT,CAWSEEYSNTDTQYF
.,TRBV5-5,16,TRBD2,TRBJ2-1,TGTGCCAGCAGCTTGGCCGAGACTAGCTCTCACAATGAGCAGTTCTTC,CASSLAETSSHNEQFF
once,TRBV7-9,13,TRBD1,TRBJ2-7,TGTGCCAGCAGCGACCGGGACAGGGCCGAGCAGTACTTC,CASSDRDRAEQYF
once,TRBV4-2,13,.,TRBJ2-7,TGTGCCAGCAGCCAAGACGGGGAAGGCGAGCAGTACTTC,CASSQDGEGEQYF
.,TRBV28,14,TRBD1,TRBJ2-5,TGTGCCAGCCGTCCGGGGACAGGGCAGGAGACCCAGTACTTC,CASRPGTGQETQYF
.,TRBV6-1,14,TRBD2,TRBJ2-7,TGTGCCAGCAGTGTCAGCGGGGGGACCTACGAGCAGTACTTC,CASSVSGGTYEQYF
.,TRBV21-1,17,.,TRBJ2-7,TGTGCCAGCGGCAGACAGAAACGACTAGCGGGAACCTACGAGCAGTACTTC,CASGRQKRLAGTYEQYF
.,TRBV28,17,.,TRBJ2-1,TGTGCCAGCAGTATACCCCTTCGGGACTTATTCTTGGCCGAGCAGTTCTTC,CASSIPLRDLFLAEQFF
.,TRBV5-4,17,TRBD2,TRBJ2-3,TGTGCCAGCAGCAGAGATCTGGGACTAGTGGTAACAGATACGCAGTATTTT,CASSRDLGLVVTDTQYF
.,TRBV6-4,14,TRBD2,TRBJ2-1,TGTGCCAGCAGTGAAAGCGGGATGGGGAATGAGCAGTTCTTC,CASSESGMGNEQFF
.,TRBV30,18,.,TRBJ2-5,TGTGCCTGGAGTGTAGCGACCCTTGCGGGGATAACCCAAGAGACCCAGTACTTC,CAWSVATLAGITQETQYF
few,TRBV5-1,13,.,TRBJ1-4,TGCGCCAGCAGCTTGTCCCGAACAGAAAAACTGTTTTTT,CASSLSRTEKLFF
.,TRBV29-1,15,TRBD1,TRBJ1-1,TGCAGCGACAAGAAGGGAGACAGGGGAGTTTTTGAAGCTTTCTTT,CSDKKGDRGVFEAFF
.,TRBV18,15,TRBD2,TRBJ2-7,TGTGCCAGCTCCCCAGGGACTAGCGCTACCTACGAGCAGTACTTC,CASSPGTSATYEQYF
once,TRBV11-3,18,TRBD2,TRBJ2-7,TGTGCCAGCAGCATCCGACCTCGGACTAGCGGGAGGGCATACGGGCAGTACTTC,CASSIRPRTSGRAYGQYF